This is a list of T cell receptor beta chains from one sample in a study of Graves' ophthalmopathy and Graves' hyperthyroidism. TCRdb recomputed calls from the multiplex PCR reads with MiXCR, one row per CDR3 protein. The table has about 170,000 distinct CDR3 sequences, 30% to 45% seen once. Sequencing was performed on peripheral blood. The receptor set was obtained from a woman between 40 and 50 years old with Graves' ophthalmopathy. Each CDR3 is given with its conserved first and last residue. Each record gives: clone size, V gene, D gene, J gene, CDR3 DNA, CDR3 protein. The D gene is left open where the match is weak. Rows may omit the clone size; those that give it use once, few, many or a size class.

many	TRBV2	-	TRBJ2-7	TGTGCCAGCAGTGAACAGAGGATGGAGTCCTACGAGCAGTACTTC	CASSEQRMESYEQYF
-	TRBV2	-	TRBJ2-5	TGTGCCAGCAGTGGGCCCGGCGAGGAGACCCAGTACTTC	CASSGPGEETQYF
-	TRBV20-1	TRBD1	TRBJ2-7	TGCAGTGCTCGGCCGGGACAGGGGTCCTACGAGCAGTACTTC	CSARPGQGSYEQYF
once	TRBV27	TRBD1	TRBJ1-1	TGTGCCAGCAGCTCCCTGGGACAGGAGCTTAGTGGCACTGAAGCTTTCTTT	CASSSLGQELSGTEAFF
-	TRBV6-2/TRBV6-3	-	TRBJ2-5	TGTGCCAGCAGTTCCATAGAAGAGACCCAGTACTTC	CASSSIEETQYF
many	TRBV12-3/TRBV12-4	-	TRBJ1-1	TGTGCCAGTTCTCCGGGGGGGGGGCTTCGGACTGAAGCTTTCTTT	CASSPGGGLRTEAFF
many	TRBV7-3	TRBD1	TRBJ2-7	TGTGCCAGCAGCTCCTCAGCTCCGGGACAGAACTCCTACGAGCAGTACTTC	CASSSSAPGQNSYEQYF
many	TRBV7-2	-	TRBJ2-5	TGTGCCAGCAGCTTAGTAGGGAGAGTTGAGACCCAGTACTTC	CASSLVGRVETQYF
many	TRBV9	TRBD2	TRBJ2-5	TGTGCCAGCAGCGTAGGGGGACTAGCGGGAGAGACCCAGTACTTC	CASSVGGLAGETQYF
many	TRBV11-2	TRBD2	TRBJ2-6	TGTGCCAGCAGCTTAACCGCGGGAGCGGTAGCTGGGGCCAACGTCCTGACTTTC	CASSLTAGAVAGANVLTF
-	TRBV25-1	-	TRBJ2-7	TGTGCCAGCAGTGTTGGCGGAGCCTACGAGCAGTACTTC	CASSVGGAYEQYF
many	TRBV20-1	-	TRBJ2-4	TGCAGTGCTTCAGGGCTGCTAGCCAAAAACATTCAGTACTTC	CSASGLLAKNIQYF
-	TRBV30	-	TRBJ1-6	TGTGCCTGGAGTGTACCAGCCGTCGGCTCACCCCTCCACTTT	CAWSVPAVGSPLHF
many	TRBV6-5	-	TRBJ1-3	TGTGCCAGCAGTTACTCTCTCCCCGGGGAGACTGGAAACACCATATATTTT	CASSYSLPGETGNTIYF
many	TRBV4-1	-	TRBJ1-5	TGCGCCAGCAGCCAAGTGGGAAAGAATCAGCCCCAGCATTTT	CASSQVGKNQPQHF
many	TRBV20-1	TRBD1	TRBJ1-1	TGCAGTGCTAGGTTTGACAGGGGGCGTGCGGTCACTGAAGCTTTCTTT	CSARFDRGRAVTEAFF
many	TRBV28	-	TRBJ1-5	TGTGCCAGCAGTTTTGTTGGGGTGACGGGTGGCAATCAGCCCCAGCATTTT	CASSFVGVTGGNQPQHF
few	TRBV18	-	TRBJ1-5	TGTGCCAGCTCACCCGGAACAGACCACAATCAGCCCCAGCATTTT	CASSPGTDHNQPQHF
-	TRBV28	TRBD1	TRBJ2-7	TGTGCCAGCAGTTTATGGGGACAGGGGCACTCCTACGAGCAGTACTTC	CASSLWGQGHSYEQYF
-	TRBV11-2	-	TRBJ2-7	TGTGCCAGCAGCTTAGGAACGGGGCAGCTCTACGAGCAGTACTTC	CASSLGTGQLYEQYF
many	TRBV27	-	TRBJ2-7	TGTGCCAGCAGCCGATTTAGATTCCGGGACACCAGCCCCTACGAGCAGTACTTC	CASSRFRFRDTSPYEQYF
-	TRBV6-1	TRBD1	TRBJ2-7	TGTGCCAGCACCGAATGGACAGGGCGACTAACTTCCTACGAGCAGTACTTC	CASTEWTGRLTSYEQYF
many	TRBV10-3	-	TRBJ1-1	TGTGCCATCAAACTGACAGGAAACACTGAAGCTTTCTTT	CAIKLTGNTEAFF
-	TRBV6-1	-	TRBJ2-7	TGTGCCAGCAGTGATCCCTTCGAGCAGTACTTC	CASSDPFEQYF
many	TRBV12-3/TRBV12-4	-	TRBJ1-2	TGTGCCAGCAGTTTAGGACAGGATAGGAGCTACACCTTC	CASSLGQDRSYTF
-	TRBV7-9	TRBD1	TRBJ1-6	TGTGCCAGCAGCTTAGTGACCACAGGGGGTAATTCACCCCTCCACTTT	CASSLVTTGGNSPLHF
once	TRBV6-1	-	TRBJ1-2	TGTGCCAGCAGTGAAGGCTCCGCCCCGGGCTACACCTTC	CASSEGSAPGYTF
few	TRBV11-2	TRBD2	TRBJ2-7	TGTGCCAGCAGCTCCAACAACCGACTAGCGGGGGCTGAGCAGTACTTC	CASSSNNRLAGAEQYF
-	TRBV29-1	-	TRBJ2-7	TGCAGCGTTGAAGATTCGGGGGTCGGGAAGACCTACGAGCAGTACTTC	CSVEDSGVGKTYEQYF
-	TRBV4-1	-	TRBJ1-1	TGCGCCAGCAGCCAAGATAAGGGGACGGCTTTCTTT	CASSQDKGTAFF
many	TRBV27	-	TRBJ2-2	TGTGCCAGCCGCACCGACAGGATAGGAACCGGGGAGCTGTTTTTT	CASRTDRIGTGELFF
few	TRBV6-2/TRBV6-3	TRBD1	TRBJ2-7	TGTGCCAGCAGTTATGAAGCACCCGGGACAGGGGGGTTGGAGCAGTACTTC	CASSYEAPGTGGLEQYF
-	TRBV15	-	TRBJ1-5	TGTGCCACCAGCAGAGATCGGGACTTCCAGCATTTT	CATSRDRDFQHF
many	TRBV18	TRBD2	TRBJ2-7	TGTGCCAGCTCACCACCGGCGGGAGGAGACGAGCAGTACTTC	CASSPPAGGDEQYF
-	TRBV6-5	-	TRBJ2-7	TGTGCCAGCAGTTACTCGAGTCAGGGGTCCTACGAGCAGTACTTC	CASSYSSQGSYEQYF
-	TRBV6-5	-	TRBJ1-1	TGTGCCAGCAGTCACCCGGGGCGGGACACTGAAGCTTTCTTT	CASSHPGRDTEAFF
many	TRBV7-2	-	TRBJ2-7	TGTGCCAGCAGCTCGAGCTCCTACGAGCAGTACTTC	CASSSSSYEQYF
few	TRBV2	-	TRBJ1-5	TGTGCCAGCCGTCGCACTAATCAGCCCCAGCATTTT	CASRRTNQPQHF
-	TRBV7-2	-	TRBJ1-6	TGTGCCAGCAGCCCTAATCTCGCCGGCGGCTCCTATAATTCACCCCTCCACTTT	CASSPNLAGGSYNSPLHF
-	TRBV6-1	TRBD2	TRBJ2-5	TGTGCCAGCAGTCGAGCGGGAGGGCGGGAGACCCAGTACTTC	CASSRAGGRETQYF
-	TRBV12-3/TRBV12-4	-	TRBJ1-2	TGTGCCAGCAGAACCGGGGAGAACTATGGCTACACCTTC	CASRTGENYGYTF
many	TRBV12-3/TRBV12-4	-	TRBJ1-5	TGTGCCAGCAGTTTAAGGGTAAGCAATCAGCCCCAGCATTTT	CASSLRVSNQPQHF
many	TRBV19	-	TRBJ1-5	TGTGCCAGTACCCCGAAACGTTTTGCGAATCAGCCCCAGCATTTT	CASTPKRFANQPQHF
-	TRBV12-3/TRBV12-4	TRBD2	TRBJ2-5	TGTGCCAGCAGTCCCCGCCAGCGGGGGGGAGAAGAGACCCAGTACTTC	CASSPRQRGGEETQYF
many	TRBV18	-	TRBJ1-5	TGTGCCAGCTCATCACAAACCGGACAGCGCACTTATTTT	CASSSQTGQRTYF
-	TRBV28	-	TRBJ2-2	TGTGCCAGCAGGGATCACATTAACACCGGGGAGCTGTTTTTT	CASRDHINTGELFF
-	TRBV6-4	-	TRBJ1-1	TGTGCCAGCAGGCTCCGGGACACTGAAGCTTTCTTT	CASRLRDTEAFF
many	TRBV5-1	-	TRBJ2-7	TGCGCCAGCAGCTTTAGTCCGGACCGGAGCTCCTACGAGCAGTACTTC	CASSFSPDRSSYEQYF
-	TRBV18	-	TRBJ1-1	TGTGCCAGCTCACCAAATACAGGGAACACTGAAGCTTTCTTT	CASSPNTGNTEAFF